These 28 T cell receptor beta chains were all obtained from the same sample, sequenced in a study of blood T cell repertoires in COVID-19. The assay was immunoSEQ multiplex PCR, and TCRdb's table has in-frame clones only and misses some. The sample has 330,000 or so clones; about 90% are singletons. The sample taken for sequencing was PBMCs or T cells enriched from blood (not recorded which). Every receptor here comes from a man between 40 and 49 years old in a cohort exposed to, infected with or recovered from COVID-19 (not recorded which).

A single count supports this clone. The chain employs TRBV30 and TRBJ2-6; TRBD1 aligns across 8 bases. CDR3 length: 17 residues. Losses at the gene ends were 2 bases for V and 4 bases for J; bases not matched to a gene: 10. The germline V gene encodes CDR1 GTSNPN and CDR2 SVGIG (reference sequence). The CDR3 sequence: CAWSIWTGTRGANVLTF. CDR3 DNA: TGTGCCTGGAGTATTTGGACAGGGACACGGGGGGCCAACGTCCTGACTTTC.

The V and J genes are TRBV30 and TRBJ1-2, with 8 bases aligning to TRBD1. The V segment lost 2 bases and the J segment 4 bases; nucleotides outside the gene matches: 6. CDR1 GTSNPN and CDR2 SVGIG come from the germline V gene (reference sequence). The CDR3 sequence is 14 residues long. CDR3 in DNA: TGTGCCTGGAGTAAGGACAGGGATAGCTATGGCTACACCTTC. As protein: CAWSKDRDSYGYTF.

This rearrangement joins TRBV6-5 to TRBJ1-1; D is perhaps TRBD1 (5 bases). The CDR3 is 13 residues long. CDR1 and CDR2 from the germline V gene are MNHEY and SVGAGI. V was clipped by 8 bases and J by 0 bases, with 10 bases between them. This CDR3 reads CASVDRLNTEAFF. In DNA form, the CDR3 reads TGTGCCAGCGTAGACAGATTGAACACTGAAGCTTTCTTT.

The V gene is TRBV28, the J gene TRBJ1-3; 9 positions match TRBD1. The CDR3 has 16 residues. CDR1 is MDHEN, CDR2 SYDVKM, per germline. The trim removed 5 bases at V and 0 bases at J, leaving 5 bases unmatched. The CDR3 protein is CASSGDRAPSGNTIYF. The CDR3 region has the DNA TGTGCCAGCAGTGGGGACAGGGCCCCCTCTGGAAACACCATATATTTT.

V gene TRBV19 combines with J gene TRBJ2-1, with D perhaps matching TRBD2 (6 bases). The V end was cut by 3 bases, the J end by 1 base, with 16 bases between. CDR1 is LNHDA and CDR2 is SQIVND in the germline V gene (reference sequence). The CDR3 is 17 amino acids. This chain's CDR3 is CASSIPSGEVSYNEQFF. The CDR3, as DNA: TGTGCCAGTAGTATTCCTTCGGGAGAAGTGTCCTACAATGAGCAGTTCTTC. Full variable domain (rest looked up from reference TRBV19 and TRBJ2-1): DGGITQSPKYLFRKEGQNVTLSCEQNLNHDAMYWYRQDPGQGLRLIYYSQIVNDFQKGDIAEGYSVSREKKESFPLTVTSAQKNPTAFYLCASSIPSGEVSYNEQFFGPGTRLTVL.

V and J are TRBV18 and TRBJ1-5, with 8 bases that match TRBD1. The V segment lost 2 bases and the J segment 6 bases; nucleotides outside the gene matches: 3. CDR3 length: 14 residues. Germline values: CDR1 KGHSH, CDR2 LQKENI. CDR3 in DNA: TGTGCCAGCTCACCAGAAGGACAGGGTCAGCCCCAGCATTTT. Translated, it gives CASSPEGQGQPQHF.

This clone was seen only a few times. J is TRBJ1-3 and V is TRBV4-1; no reliable D call. The germline CDR1 and CDR2 sequences are MGHRA and YSYEKL. This CDR3 is built from 15 residues. Trimming removed 0 bases from V and 4 bases from J, with 10 bases in between. The CDR3 bases are TGCGCCAGCAGCCAAGATCTGTCTTTCGGAAACACCATATATTTT. The encoded protein is CASSQDLSFGNTIYF.

The rearrangement links TRBV24-1 to TRBJ1-1, with TRBD1 matching 8 bases. Germline values: CDR1 KGHDR, CDR2 SFDVKD. This CDR3 has 16 amino acids. J was trimmed by 3 bases and V by 4 bases; bases with no gene match: 9. CDR3 sequence: CATSDQTGEVDTEAFF. CDR3 sequence (DNA): TGTGCCACCAGTGACCAGACAGGGGAGGTTGACACTGAAGCTTTCTTT.

This clone was detected once. The chain couples TRBV3-1 (or the pseudogene TRBV3-2) to TRBJ1-5, with TRBD1 matching 7 bases. The CDR3 sequence is 15 residues long. The germline gives CDR1 LGHDT, CDR2 YNNKEL (reference sequence). V lost 3 bases, J lost 5 bases, and 7 bases stayed unmatched. The CDR3, as DNA: TGTGCCAGCAGCCAGGCAACAGGGGAGGATCAGCCCCAGCATTTT. Amino acids: CASSQATGEDQPQHF.

The J gene is TRBJ2-5, the V gene TRBV5-4; TRBD2 matches at 7 bases. Losses at the gene ends were 0 bases for V and 5 bases for J; bases not matched to a gene: 7. CDR3 length equals 15 residues. Germline values: CDR1 SGHNT, CDR2 YYREEE (reference sequence). CDR3 sequence (DNA): TGTGCCAGCAGCTTGGTGAGCGGGACGAGGGAGACCCAGTACTTC. Translated: CASSLVSGTRETQYF.

The V and J genes are TRBV6-5 and TRBJ2-7, with D possibly being TRBD2 (5 bases). This CDR3 is 12 amino acids long. Germline CDR1 and CDR2: MNHEY and SVGAGI. V was clipped by 5 bases and J by 1 base, with 6 bases between them. CDR3 DNA: TGTGCCAGCAGTCGGGGATCCTACGAGCAGTACTTC. Protein: CASSRGSYEQYF.

DNA of the CDR3: TGTGCCACCCAGTCCCGCTCAGTCTCCTACGAGCAGTACTTC. It is translated as CATQSRSVSYEQYF. The genes are TRBV5-8 and TRBJ2-7; D gene ambiguous. The V gene's germline CDR1 is SGHTS and CDR2 YDEGEE. V shed 9 bases and J shed 0 bases, with 16 bases lying between them. The CDR3 has 14 residues.

This clone is a singleton in its sample. The chain employs TRBV7-9 and TRBJ1-1; 7 nucleotides match TRBD1. V was clipped by 3 bases and J by 8 bases; unmatched bases: 12. Germline loops: CDR1 SEHNR, CDR2 FQNEAQ (reference sequence). This CDR3 is 15 amino acids long. CDR3 coding DNA: TGTGCCAGCAGCTTTTCACCAGACAGGGAGGTCGAAGCTTTCTTT. Translation gives CASSFSPDREVEAFF.

This clone came up a few times. Other DNA sequences of this sample code for an identical CDR3. The V and J genes are TRBV3-1 (or the pseudogene TRBV3-2) and TRBJ1-1; D remains ambiguous. The CDR3 is 13 amino acids. Germline V gene data show CDR1 as LGHDT and CDR2 as YNNKEL (reference sequence). The germline V and J ends were trimmed by 1 base and 5 bases, with 8 bases remaining between them. The CDR3 DNA reads as TGTGCCAGCAGCCAAGGGCGCGGAACTGAAGCTTTCTTT. This codes for CASSQGRGTEAFF.

V usage is TRBV10-2 and J usage is TRBJ2-2; 10 bases are shared with TRBD1. Trimming removed 4 bases from V and 6 bases from J; junction bases left unmatched: 5. The germline V gene has CDR1 WSHSY and CDR2 SAAADI. This CDR3 is 15 amino acids long. The CDR3 loop is CASSVRQGAAGELFF. The DNA of the CDR3 is TGCGCCAGCAGTGTGCGACAGGGGGCCGCCGGGGAGCTGTTTTTT.

This clone is a singleton in its sample. The chain couples TRBV2 to TRBJ2-1, with D perhaps matching TRBD2 (6 bases). The CDR3 extends over 13 amino acids. V was clipped by 8 bases and J by 3 bases, with 11 bases between them. CDR1 SNHLY and CDR2 FYNNEI come from the germline V gene. Here the CDR3 DNA reads TGTGCCAGCGAACCGGGGGTCTACAATGAGCAGTTCTTC. Translated: CASEPGVYNEQFF.

This clone was recorded once. This chain connects TRBV5-6 to TRBJ2-1; 11 bases agree with TRBD2. The CDR3 sequence is 15 residues long. Germline V CDR1 and CDR2: SGHDT, YYEEEE. The trim removed 7 bases at V and 7 bases at J, leaving 10 bases unmatched. The chain's CDR3 is CASEPLAGVTNEQFF. The CDR3 DNA reads as TGTGCCAGCGAACCACTAGCGGGAGTTACTAATGAGCAGTTCTTC.

The CDR3 loop reads CASSTGQLYNEKLFF. CDR3 sequence (DNA): TGTGCCAGTAGCACCGGACAGTTATATAATGAAAAACTGTTTTTT. The chain combines TRBV19 with TRBJ1-4; tentatively, D is TRBD1 (6 bases). Germline V CDR1 and CDR2: LNHDA, SQIVND (reference sequence). The CDR3 extends over 15 amino acids. V lost 6 bases to trimming and J lost 4 bases, with 15 bases between them.

CDR3 in amino acids: CASSPRLAENYEQYF. The CDR3 DNA follows: TGCGCCAGCAGCCCCCGACTAGCGGAAAACTACGAGCAGTACTTC. The chain has TRBV5-1 and TRBJ2-7; 9 bases agree with TRBD2. The CDR3 is 15 amino acids. The germline gives CDR1 SGHRS, CDR2 YFSETQ. V was pared by 4 bases and J by 3 bases, with 8 bases of the junction left unmatched.

The V gene is TRBV3-1 (or the pseudogene TRBV3-2), the J gene TRBJ1-5; D is uncertain. The CDR3 has 15 residues. With 1 base removed from V and 2 bases from J, the gap between germline ends came to 9 bases. CDR1 is LGHDT and CDR2 is YNNKEL in the germline V gene (reference sequence). The CDR3 reads CASSQVSGGNQPQHF. DNA for the CDR3: TGTGCCAGCAGCCAAGTATCGGGAGGCAATCAGCCCCAGCATTTT.

V gene TRBV28 combines with J gene TRBJ2-7, with TRBD2 identical over 13 bases. Germline values: CDR1 MDHEN, CDR2 SYDVKM. The CDR3 is made up of 14 amino acids. Trimming at V came to 6 bases and at J to 6 bases, leaving 5 bases not matched to a gene. CDR3 sequence: CASSRLAGGFEQYF. DNA for the CDR3: TGTGCCAGCAGCCGACTAGCGGGAGGTTTCGAGCAGTACTTC.

A single count supports this clone. This chain joins TRBV18 and TRBJ1-2; perhaps TRBD1 as D (6 bases). The ends were cut back, 6 bases at V and 6 bases at J, with 17 bases in the middle. The germline V gene encodes CDR1 KGHSH and CDR2 LQKENI. The CDR3 consists of 14 residues. The CDR3 region has the DNA TGTGCCAGCTCCCCAACCGACAGGTATCATGGCTACACCTTC. Residues: CASSPTDRYHGYTF. The whole variable domain, filled in from reference TRBV18 and TRBJ1-2, reads NAGVMQNPRHLVRRRGQEARLRCSPMKGHSHVYWYRQLPEEGLKFMVYLQKENIIDESGMPKERFSAEFPKEGPSILRIQQVVRGDSAAYFCASSPTDRYHGYTFGSGTRLTVV.

The J gene is TRBJ2-4, the V gene TRBV5-1, with unresolved D. The CDR3 is 14 amino acids. The V gene lost 4 bases and the J gene lost 8 bases, with 16 bases spanning the gap. Germline loops: CDR1 SGHRS, CDR2 YFSETQ. The DNA for the CDR3 is TGCGCCAGCAGCCCCCAGGCAGACACGTACATTCAGTACTTC. It translates to CASSPQADTYIQYF. Based on the CDR3 plus reference TRBV5-1 and TRBJ2-4, the full variable domain is KAGVTQTPRYLIKTRGQQVTLSCSPISGHRSVSWYQQTPGQGLQFLFEYFSETQRNKGNFPGRFSGRQFSNSRSEMNVSTLELGDSALYLCASSPQADTYIQYFGAGTRLSVL.

This chain uses TRBV5-1 with TRBJ2-7, with 10 bases fitting TRBD2. CDR1 is SGHRS, CDR2 YFSETQ, per germline. The V and J ends lost 4 bases and 0 bases, in that order; junction bases with no gene match: 7. The CDR3 runs to 16 residues. CDR3 residues: CASSKIAGGSSYEQYF. In nucleotides, the CDR3 is TGCGCCAGCAGCAAAATAGCGGGAGGAAGCTCCTACGAGCAGTACTTC. The full variable domain, rest sourced from reference TRBV5-1 and TRBJ2-7, is KAGVTQTPRYLIKTRGQQVTLSCSPISGHRSVSWYQQTPGQGLQFLFEYFSETQRNKGNFPGRFSGRQFSNSRSEMNVSTLELGDSALYLCASSKIAGGSSYEQYFGPGTRLTVT.

Written as DNA, the CDR3 is TGTGCCATCAGTGAGCCGGCCAGGGACGAGCAGTACTTC. It encodes CAISEPARDEQYF. The chain has TRBV10-3 and TRBJ2-7, with D possibly matching TRBD1 (5 bases). V was pared by 2 bases and J by 5 bases, with 10 bases between. The CDR3 is made up of 13 amino acids. CDR1 ENHRY and CDR2 SYGVKD come from the germline V gene.

The chain couples TRBV7-6 to TRBJ2-7; possibly TRBD2 for D (6 bases). The germline CDR1 and CDR2 sequences are SGHVS and FNYEAQ. The ends were cut back, 1 base at V and 1 base at J, with 8 bases in the middle. The CDR3 length is 14 residues. DNA of the CDR3: TGTGCCAGCAGCTTAGGAGGGAGGTCCTACGAGCAGTACTTC. Translation gives CASSLGGRSYEQYF.

The chain carries TRBV2 and TRBJ2-7; 10 bases fit TRBD2. CDR1 and CDR2 (germline): SNHLY, FYNNEI. With 11 bases clipped from V and 6 bases from J, the junction kept 10 bases outside the gene matches. This CDR3 has 13 amino acids. The CDR3 coding sequence is TGTGCCGGAGGACTAGCGGTGTCTTCCGAGCAGTACTTC. Encoded protein: CAGGLAVSSEQYF.

This chain connects TRBV5-1 to TRBJ2-1, with 10 bases fitting TRBD1. The V segment lost 5 bases and the J segment 14 bases; nucleotides outside the gene matches: 10. Germline CDR1 SGHRS, CDR2 YFSETQ. There are 13 residues in the CDR3. CDR3 amino acids: CASSSSAGTGEFF. CDR3 bases: TGCGCCAGCAGTTCCTCTGCTGGGACAGGGGAGTTCTTC.